These 25 T cell receptor beta chains were all obtained from the same sample, sequenced in a study of technical replicates of blood from four donors. The protocol was immunoSEQ multiplex PCR, while the TCRdb copy is restricted to in-frame clones and leaves out a portion. The profile shows 55,000 to 65,000 clones, 90% to 95% of them singletons. Sequencing was performed on PBMCs. Source of these receptors: a human donor in good health. Some clones in this sample may be carry-over from other donors' samples.

The gene calls are TRBV29-1 and TRBJ2-5, with D perhaps TRBD2 (5 bases). The CDR3 consists of 15 residues. Trimming took off 0 bases at V and 5 bases at J, with 16 bases between the two ends. Germline values: CDR1 SQVTM, CDR2 ANQGSEA. The CDR3 here is CSVEEFGLAHETQYF. The CDR3 coding sequence is TGCAGCGTTGAAGAATTCGGGCTAGCTCACGAGACCCAGTACTTC.

J is TRBJ1-1 and V is TRBV18; perhaps TRBD1 as D (6 bases). Germline V CDR1 and CDR2: KGHSH, LQKENI. The CDR3 spans 14 residues. Trimming took off 3 bases at V and 1 base at J, with 9 bases between the two ends. This CDR3 is CASSPGQTNTEAFF. For the CDR3, the DNA is TGTGCCAGCTCACCGGGACAAACGAACACTGAAGCTTTCTTT.

V gene TRBV27 combines with J gene TRBJ2-7; D is undetermined. This CDR3 is built from 14 residues. Germline V gives CDR1 MNHEY, CDR2 SMNVEV (reference sequence). With 0 bases removed from V and 2 bases from J, the gap between germline ends came to 8 bases. CDR3 in amino acids: CASSLSGQAYEQYF. CDR3 in DNA: TGTGCCAGCAGTTTATCGGGCCAGGCCTACGAGCAGTACTTC.

The chain employs TRBV6-5 and TRBJ1-5; TRBD1 matches at 8 bases. This CDR3 is built from 14 residues. V lost 4 bases, J lost 7 bases, and 6 bases stayed unmatched. Germline CDR1 reads MNHEY; CDR2 reads SVGAGI. The DNA for the CDR3 is TGTGCCAGCAGTTCCACAGGGGGGTACCAGCCCCAGCATTTT. This encodes CASSSTGGYQPQHF.

This clone has a single count. This chain connects TRBV30 to TRBJ2-2; 7 bases map to TRBD2. The trim removed 2 bases at V and 4 bases at J, leaving 13 bases unmatched. Looked up from germline, CDR1 is GTSNPN and CDR2 is SVGIG (reference sequence). The length of the CDR3 is 17 residues. The DNA of the CDR3 is TGTGCCTGGAGTACGGAGGGCCTAGCGGCAAGCACCGGGGAGCTGTTTTTT. The encoded protein is CAWSTEGLAASTGELFF.

This rearrangement joins TRBV2 to TRBJ1-2; TRBD1 agrees at 10 bases. The germline V gene has CDR1 SNHLY and CDR2 FYNNEI. With 6 bases clipped from V and 4 bases from J, the junction kept 5 bases outside the gene matches. This CDR3 spans 14 amino acids. CDR3 DNA sequence: TGTGCCAGCAGAGTGACAGGGGGCAGCTATGGCTACACCTTC. Translating it yields CASRVTGGSYGYTF.

This chain joins TRBV6-6 and TRBJ1-6, with 7 bases matching TRBD1. Germline V gene lookup returns CDR1 MNHNY and CDR2 SVGAGI (reference sequence). This CDR3 spans 13 amino acids. V gave up 7 bases and J gave up 7 bases; unmatched junction bases: 4. Written as DNA, the CDR3 is TGTGCCAGCATGGGACAGCTCAATTCACCCCTCCACTTT. It codes for CASMGQLNSPLHF.

This clone has a single count. The gene calls are TRBV7-9 and TRBJ2-7; 11 bases map to TRBD2. Per the germline V gene, CDR1 is SEHNR and CDR2 is FQNEAQ (reference sequence). V was clipped by 7 bases and J by 2 bases; unmatched bases: 7. The CDR3 has 15 amino acids. CDR3 protein: CASTRLAGLTYEQYF. The DNA for the CDR3 is TGTGCCAGCACCCGACTAGCGGGATTGACCTACGAGCAGTACTTC. Supplemented by reference TRBV7-9 and TRBJ2-7, the full variable domain reads DTGVSQNPRHKITKRGQNVTFRCDPISEHNRLYWYRQTLGQGPEFLTYFQNEAQLEKSRLLSDRFSAERPKGSFSTLEIQRTEQGDSAMYLCASTRLAGLTYEQYFGPGTRLTVT.

CDR3 sequence (DNA): TGTGCCAGCAGGGAAGGACAGGGGCACTCCTACGAGCAGTACTTC. Protein: CASREGQGHSYEQYF. V and J are TRBV5-4 and TRBJ2-7; 9 bases are a match to TRBD1. The CDR3 is made up of 15 amino acids. The junction had 6 bases not matched to a gene; V was cut back by 5 bases and J by 0 bases. Germline V CDR1 and CDR2: SGHNT, YYREEE (reference sequence).

This clone was seen only a few times. The rearrangement joins TRBV6-5 to TRBJ2-7; 9 bases line up with TRBD1. The CDR3 runs 14 residues. With V trimmed by 6 bases and J by 4 bases, 7 bases remained unmatched. CDR1 is MNHEY, CDR2 SVGAGI, per germline. DNA for the CDR3: TGTGCCAGCAGAGAGGGGACAGGGAAGTACGAGCAGTACTTC. Translated, it gives CASREGTGKYEQYF.

The J gene is TRBJ2-3, the V gene TRBV5-1; D call uncertain. This CDR3 is 15 amino acids long. Per germline, CDR1 SGHRS and CDR2 YFSETQ. Trimming removed 2 bases from V and 6 bases from J, with 16 bases in between. CDR3 nucleotides: TGCGCCAGCAGCTTACAGACCCTCGCGTCGGATACGCAGTATTTT. The encoded protein is CASSLQTLASDTQYF.

The chain carries TRBV4-1 and TRBJ1-2; no clear D. Germline CDR1 reads MGHRA; CDR2 reads YSYEKL. Trimming left V 0 bases short and J 5 bases short, with 16 bases between. The length of the CDR3 is 16 residues. The DNA for the CDR3 is TGCGCCAGCAGCCAAGATACCCGAGCCCCCTCTTATGGCTACACCTTC. Its translation is CASSQDTRAPSYGYTF.

The chain couples TRBV9 to TRBJ1-6; D ambiguous. The CDR3 is 16 amino acids. V was clipped by 4 bases and J by 5 bases, with 16 bases between them. CDR1 and CDR2 (germline): SGDLS, YYNGEE. CDR3 protein: CASSPTPQENNSPLHF. The CDR3 DNA reads as TGTGCCAGCAGCCCCACCCCCCAAGAGAATAATTCACCCCTCCACTTT.

The rearrangement uses TRBV5-1 and TRBJ1-6; TRBD1 matches 7 bases. The CDR3 sequence is 17 residues long. Looked up from germline, CDR1 is SGHRS and CDR2 is YFSETQ. The ends lost 7 bases at V and 5 bases at J; junction bases unmatched: 15. The CDR3 region has the DNA TGCGCCAGCCGTTTATCTAAAGGGACAGCAAATAATTCACCCCTCCACTTT. This encodes CASRLSKGTANNSPLHF.

The gene calls are TRBV7-9 and TRBJ2-7; 9 bases are shared with TRBD2. The CDR3 covers 18 residues. CDR1 is SEHNR, CDR2 FQNEAQ, per germline (reference sequence). Unmatched junction bases numbered 11, after V lost 2 bases and J lost 0 bases. The CDR3 sequence: CASSLPSGGPLSSYEQYF. The CDR3 coding sequence is TGTGCCAGCAGCTTACCCAGCGGGGGGCCTCTAAGCTCCTACGAGCAGTACTTC.

The V and J genes are TRBV7-2 and TRBJ1-6; D gene uncertain. The CDR3 covers 15 residues. V was clipped by 1 base and J by 7 bases, with 11 bases between them. Germline values: CDR1 SGHTA, CDR2 FQGNSA. Here the CDR3 DNA reads TGTGCCAGCAGCTTAGGCCCGGTGACAAATTCACCCCTCCACTTT. Amino acids: CASSLGPVTNSPLHF.

Written as DNA, the CDR3 is TGTGCCAGCAGCCTAGCGGGAGGGCCTGAAAATGAGCAGTTCTTC. Amino acid sequence: CASSLAGGPENEQFF. The chain couples TRBV27 to TRBJ2-1, with TRBD2 identical over 12 bases. With 6 bases clipped from V and 7 bases from J, the junction kept 7 bases outside the gene matches. The CDR3 has 15 residues. In germline, CDR1 is MNHEY, CDR2 SMNVEV (reference sequence).

The rearrangement joins TRBV7-2 to TRBJ2-4, with D possibly being TRBD1 (6 bases). CDR3 length: 15 amino acids. Between the trimmed V and J ends, which lost 4 bases and 3 bases, there was a span of 13 bases. From germline, CDR1 is SGHTA and CDR2 FQGNSA. Written as DNA, the CDR3 is TGTGCCAGCAGCTACCAGGGGTCGGTCAAAAACATTCAGTACTTC. Its protein is CASSYQGSVKNIQYF.

The chain employs TRBV4-2 and TRBJ2-1; 11 nucleotides align to TRBD2. This CDR3 region has 20 residues. The junction had 12 bases not matched to a gene; V was cut back by 0 bases and J by 2 bases. In germline, CDR1 is LGHNA, CDR2 YNFKEQ. Here the CDR3 reads CASSQDLLAGASPTYNEQFF. The CDR3 nucleotides are TGTGCCAGCAGCCAAGATTTACTAGCGGGAGCCTCCCCCACCTACAATGAGCAGTTCTTC.

The V call is TRBV14, the J call TRBJ1-1; 11 bases agree with TRBD1. V lost 4 bases and J lost 10; bases outside the gene matches: 2. The germline V gene encodes CDR1 SGHDN and CDR2 FVKESK. CDR3 size: 12 residues. CDR3 protein: CASSRDRGGAFF. Here the CDR3 DNA reads TGTGCCAGCAGCCGGGACAGGGGGGGAGCTTTCTTT.

The chain has TRBV2 and TRBJ1-4; 7 bases are a match to TRBD1. This CDR3 region has 16 residues. CDR1 SNHLY and CDR2 FYNNEI come from the germline V gene. The ends lost 6 bases at V and 5 bases at J; junction bases unmatched: 12. CDR3 DNA: TGTGCCAGCAGCTCAGACGTAGGGGGCGCGAATGAAAAACTGTTTTTT. It yields the protein CASSSDVGGANEKLFF.

The V gene is TRBV5-1, the J gene TRBJ2-1; TRBD2 aligns across 10 bases. This CDR3 spans 18 amino acids. CDR1 and CDR2 from the germline V gene are SGHRS and YFSETQ. V dropped 4 bases and J dropped 4; count of bases not matched to a gene: 14. CDR3 region: CASSPSGASGGIYNEQFF. CDR3 DNA: TGCGCCAGCAGCCCTTCAGGGGCTAGCGGGGGAATATACAATGAGCAGTTCTTC.

This chain links TRBV7-2 with TRBJ2-3; TRBD1 aligns across 9 bases. This CDR3 has 15 residues. Germline CDR1 SGHTA, CDR2 FQGNSA. V gave up 5 bases and J gave up 2 bases; unmatched junction bases: 5. The CDR3 here is CASSGRTGDTDTQYF. CDR3 DNA sequence: TGTGCCAGCAGCGGCAGGACAGGGGACACAGATACGCAGTATTTT.

The chain uses TRBV6-5 and TRBJ1-6; 11 bases agree with TRBD1. Trimming at V came to 4 bases and at J to 9 bases, leaving 5 bases not matched to a gene. CDR1 is MNHEY and CDR2 is SVGAGI in the germline V gene. CDR3 size: 15 residues. CDR3 nucleotide sequence: TGTGCCAGCAGTTCGGACAGGGGGCTTGTTTCACCCCTCCACTTT. This translates into CASSSDRGLVSPLHF.

This clone was seen only once. The chain uses TRBV5-1 and TRBJ2-5; the D gene is possibly TRBD1 (6 bases). The CDR3 spans 16 residues. Looked up from germline, CDR1 is SGHRS and CDR2 is YFSETQ. The germline V and J ends were trimmed by 4 bases and 4 bases, with 20 bases remaining between them. CDR3 nucleotide sequence: TGCGCCAGCAGCATTGGTGGGGGCGGAGGTGGAGAGACCCAGTACTTC. Protein: CASSIGGGGGGETQYF.